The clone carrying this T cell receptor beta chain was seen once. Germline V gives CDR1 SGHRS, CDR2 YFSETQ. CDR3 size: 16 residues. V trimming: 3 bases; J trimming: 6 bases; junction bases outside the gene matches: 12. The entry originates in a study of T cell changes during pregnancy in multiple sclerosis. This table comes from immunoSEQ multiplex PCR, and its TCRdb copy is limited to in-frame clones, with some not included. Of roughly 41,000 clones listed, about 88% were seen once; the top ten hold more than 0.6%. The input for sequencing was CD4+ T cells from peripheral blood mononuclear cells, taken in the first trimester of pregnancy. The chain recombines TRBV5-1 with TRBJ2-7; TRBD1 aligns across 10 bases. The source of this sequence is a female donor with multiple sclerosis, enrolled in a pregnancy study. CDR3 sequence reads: CASSSGQGRSLAEQYF. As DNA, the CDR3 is TGCGCCAGCAGCTCGGGACAGGGGAGGTCTCTCGCCGAGCAGTACTTC.